This TCR beta chain was identified during a study of CD8+ T cells in alopecia areata. Study-wide findings and caveats: Lesional scalp exceeded normal scalp in clonality, especially in alopecia totalis/universalis. Sequencing of scalp samples also captures resident alphabeta T cells of normal skin.

As regards this clone: No antigen is known for it.

Following extraction, RNA underwent reverse transcription to cDNA, which served as the sequencing template. The assay was immunoSEQ multiplex PCR, and TCRdb's table has in-frame clones only and misses some. The data show about 180,000 clones, roughly 46% seen once. V was shortened by 2 bases and J by 3 bases, with 10 bases between the two germline ends. The germline CDR1 and CDR2 sequences are MNHNY and SVGAGI (reference sequence). The length of the CDR3 is 14 residues. The treatment: oral pan-JAK inhibitor, 5-10 mg twice daily. Obtained from alopecia areata patients were lesional scalp punch biopsies along with peripheral blood.

The TCR sequence derives from a human donor with alopecia areata. This chain joins TRBV6-6 and TRBJ2-5, with D hard to call. Sequenced material: CD8+ T cells sorted from blood, taken at week 52, from a patient treated with tofacitinib. The CDR3 nucleotides are TGTGCCAGCAGTTACGCCGGTGCTAAAGAGACCCAGTACTTC. Translating gives CASSYAGAKETQYF.